This T cell receptor (beta chain) derives from a study of T cells after yellow fever vaccination. Study-level findings and limits: Most clones from primary vaccination resurfaced after the booster (around 97% CD4, 88% CD8).

Comments on this clonotype: Its antigen is not identified.

The CDR3 spans 14 residues. Germline V CDR1 and CDR2: SGDLS, YYNGEE. The V and J ends lost 4 bases and 1 base respectively, with 11 bases between them. TCRdb reprocessed the 5' RACE reads via MiXCR and lists one record per CDR3 protein. This table has 200,000 to 250,000 distinct CDR3 sequences, 6.9% appearing once. This TCR derives from a man younger than 45 who received the YFV17D yellow fever vaccine. The specimen was CD4+ T cells sorted from PBMCs, collected 15 days after the yellow fever booster vaccination. The J gene is TRBJ2-5, the V gene TRBV9; D not certain. As DNA, the CDR3 is TGTGCCAGCAGCCCCCACCAGAGCCAAGAGACCCAGTACTTC. Translation: CASSPHQSQETQYF.